The 24 T cell receptor beta chains presented below share a single source sample, sequenced in a study of memory CD4+ T cells and cytomegalovirus serostatus. Using immunoSEQ multiplex PCR, the repertoire was profiled, and TCRdb retains in-frame clones only, with some absent. The sample gives about 45,000 clones, more than 65% of which show up once; 1.9% is in the top ten. The sort gate was single viable CD3+CD4+CD8-CD45RO+ cells for memory CD4+ T cells. Sequencing input: memory CD4+ T cells from blood. These receptors all stem from an adult in good health and CMV-seronegative.

This clone occurred a few times. The DNA for the CDR3 is TGTGCCAGAAGTCGGCGGGGGGCAACTAATGAAAAACTGTTTTTT. This codes for CARSRRGATNEKLFF. The rearrangement joins TRBV5-3 to TRBJ1-4; possibly TRBD1 for D (5 bases). TRBV5-3 carries the ORF label, with uncertain function. This CDR3 has 15 amino acids. The V gene lost 5 bases and the J gene lost 0 bases, with 11 bases spanning the gap.

This chain links TRBV4-2 with TRBJ2-2, with 12 positions matching TRBD2. From germline, CDR1 is LGHNA and CDR2 YNFKEQ. V trimming: 4 bases; J trimming: 6 bases; junction bases outside the gene matches: 3. This CDR3 is built from 15 residues. CDR3 region: CASSPLAGGSGELFF. In DNA form, the CDR3 reads TGTGCCAGCAGCCCACTAGCGGGGGGATCCGGGGAGCTGTTTTTT.

The chain is built from TRBV28 and TRBJ2-5, with D possibly being TRBD2 (6 bases). Germline V gene data show CDR1 as MDHEN and CDR2 as SYDVKM. Trimming took 5 bases from V and 5 from J, leaving 18 bases between them. The CDR3 contains 15 residues. CDR3 sequence reads: CASSPSRRGGETQYF. CDR3 in DNA: TGTGCCAGCAGTCCCAGTAGGAGGGGCGGGGAGACCCAGTACTTC. Supplemented by reference TRBV28 and TRBJ2-5, the full variable domain reads DVKVTQSSRYLVKRTGEKVFLECVQDMDHENMFWYRQDPGLGLRLIYFSYDVKMKEKGDIPEGYSVSREKKERFSLILESASTNQTSMYLCASSPSRRGGETQYFGPGTRLLVL.

The rearrangement links TRBV30 to TRBJ1-1; D unclear. Between the trimmed V and J ends, which lost 3 bases and 11 bases, there was a span of 19 bases. The CDR3 length is 13 residues. Germline CDR1 reads GTSNPN; CDR2 reads SVGIG (reference sequence). CDR3 protein: CAWRADSSTGAFF. As DNA, the CDR3 is TGTGCCTGGAGAGCCGACTCCTCGACGGGGGCTTTCTTT. Full variable domain (missing parts from reference TRBV30 and TRBJ1-1): SQTIHQWPATLVQPVGSPLSLECTVEGTSNPNLYWYRQAAGRGLQLLFYSVGIGQISSEVPQNLSASRPQDRQFILSSKKLLLSDSGFYLCAWRADSSTGAFFGQGTRLTVV.

J is TRBJ2-5 and V is TRBV7-9, with D possibly TRBD1 on 6 matching bases. V was cut by 2 bases and J by 10 bases, with 17 bases left in between. CDR3 size: 14 residues. CDR1 and CDR2 (germline): SEHNR, FQNEAQ (reference sequence). CDR3 nucleotide sequence: TGTGCCAGCAGCTTACAGGGGACAAGGGGAAGCCAGTACTTC. Residues: CASSLQGTRGSQYF.

The chain couples TRBV14 to TRBJ2-2; tentatively, D is TRBD1 (5 bases). Germline CDR1 SGHDN, CDR2 FVKESK. Between the trimmed V and J ends, which lost 4 bases and 4 bases, there was a span of 13 bases. CDR3 size: 15 residues. In DNA form, the CDR3 reads TGTGCCAGCAGCCGGTTGCAGGGTGGCACCGGGGAGCTGTTTTTT. Translating gives CASSRLQGGTGELFF.

Of note for this clone: The junction departs from germline at one end; a sequencing error may be responsible. The chain links TRBV11-2 to TRBJ2-5; the D gene is possibly TRBD2 (6 bases). This CDR3 has 16 residues. Germline V CDR1 and CDR2: SGHAT, FQNNGV. The CDR3 is CASTLSRGGTEETQYF. CDR3 nucleotide sequence: TGTGCCAGCACCTTAAGTCGCGGCGGGACCGAAGAGACCCAGTACTTC.

Written as DNA, the CDR3 is TGTGCCAGTAGTATAGTCTGGACAGGGAGGGAGACCCAGTACTTC. Its protein is CASSIVWTGRETQYF. The chain combines TRBV19 with TRBJ2-5, with TRBD1 identical over 8 bases. Looked up from germline, CDR1 is LNHDA and CDR2 is SQIVND (reference sequence). The trim removed 1 base at V and 5 bases at J, leaving 6 bases unmatched. The CDR3 spans 15 residues. The whole variable domain, remainder taken from reference TRBV19 and TRBJ2-5, is DGGITQSPKYLFRKEGQNVTLSCEQNLNHDAMYWYRQDPGQGLRLIYYSQIVNDFQKGDIAEGYSVSREKKESFPLTVTSAQKNPTAFYLCASSIVWTGRETQYFGPGTRLLVL.

The chain has TRBV10-3 and TRBJ1-5; tentative D call: TRBD1 (6 bases). Trimming shortened V by 2 bases and J by 5 bases, and 7 bases separated the two germline ends. CDR3 length: 13 residues. Germline V CDR1 and CDR2: ENHRY, SYGVKD. The CDR3 is CAISEGGHQPQHF. CDR3 DNA sequence: TGTGCCATCAGTGAGGGGGGGCATCAGCCCCAGCATTTT.

The CDR3 loop reads CSAGQGARGSYNEQFF. The DNA for the CDR3 is TGCAGCGCAGGACAGGGGGCACGAGGGTCCTACAATGAGCAGTTCTTC. The chain is built from TRBV29-1 and TRBJ2-1; 11 bases align to TRBD1. The CDR3 extends over 16 amino acids. V shed 7 bases and J 1 base; nucleotides not matched to a gene: 9. The germline gives CDR1 SQVTM, CDR2 ANQGSEA.

This clone has more than one count but fewer than ten. Other DNA sequences in this sample translate to the same CDR3. The genes are TRBV18 and TRBJ1-2, with TRBD1 matching over 8 bases. CDR3 length: 13 residues. From germline, CDR1 is KGHSH and CDR2 LQKENI. Losses at the gene ends were 3 bases for V and 4 bases for J; bases not matched to a gene: 1. Written as DNA, the CDR3 is TGTGCCAGCTCACCGCAGGGGGCCTATGGCTACACCTTC. Translation: CASSPQGAYGYTF.

This sequence joins TRBV2 and TRBJ2-6; D may be TRBD1 or TRBD2 (5 bases each). The CDR3 sequence is 16 residues long. Trimming took off 6 bases at V and 4 bases at J, with 16 bases between the two ends. The germline V gene encodes CDR1 SNHLY and CDR2 FYNNEI. CDR3 in DNA: TGTGCCAGCAGACCGGGACCCGGAACGGGGGCCAACGTCCTGACTTTC. Its translation: CASRPGPGTGANVLTF.

This clone was seen only a few times. The V call is TRBV28, the J call TRBJ2-1; D gene ambiguous. The CDR3 covers 11 residues. Germline CDR1 reads MDHEN; CDR2 reads SYDVKM. Trimming pared 5 bases from V and 4 bases from J, leaving 3 bases between. The CDR3 here is CASSGYNEQFF. The CDR3, as DNA: TGTGCCAGCAGTGGATACAATGAGCAGTTCTTC.

The chain joins TRBV18 to TRBJ2-7; 8 positions agree with TRBD2. Trimming removed 0 bases from V and 3 bases from J; junction bases left unmatched: 4. The CDR3 is 15 residues long. The germline V gene has CDR1 KGHSH and CDR2 LQKENI. DNA of the CDR3: TGTGCCAGCTCACCACCGGGACTAGAAATCTACGAGCAGTACTTC. Its protein is CASSPPGLEIYEQYF.

This chain uses TRBV11-2 with TRBJ2-3; TRBD1 might be the D (6 bases). The CDR3 totals 13 residues. Looked up from germline, CDR1 is SGHAT and CDR2 is FQNNGV. Trimming shortened V by 2 bases and J by 3 bases, and 6 bases separated the two germline ends. Here the CDR3 reads CASSLTGTDTQYF. CDR3 nucleotides: TGTGCCAGCAGCTTAACAGGGACAGATACGCAGTATTTT.

In DNA, the CDR3 is TGTGCCAGCAGTAGACAGGGTTCTGGAAACACCATATATTTT. Amino acid sequence: CASSRQGSGNTIYF. The J gene is TRBJ1-3, the V gene TRBV6-6, with 7 bases fitting TRBD1. The germline V gene has CDR1 MNHNY and CDR2 SVGAGI (reference sequence). The trim removed 5 bases at V and 1 base at J, leaving 2 bases unmatched. The CDR3 is made up of 14 amino acids.

In this sample, this clone is medium-sized. The chain is built from TRBV29-1 and TRBJ1-1; 7 nucleotides line up with TRBD1. V gave up 5 bases and J gave up 3 bases; unmatched junction bases: 3. The CDR3 totals 12 residues. CDR1 and CDR2 (germline): SQVTM, ANQGSEA. CDR3: CSVYRGDTEAFF. The DNA for the CDR3 is TGCAGCGTTTACAGGGGTGACACTGAAGCTTTCTTT.

Only one count was recorded for this clone. The rearrangement links TRBV9 to TRBJ1-2, with D unresolved. This CDR3 region has 14 residues. Germline V gene data show CDR1 as SGDLS and CDR2 as YYNGEE. V gave up 2 bases and J gave up 4 bases, with 12 bases separating them. CDR3 protein: CASSVDPAPYGYTF. DNA of the CDR3: TGTGCCAGCAGCGTTGACCCGGCCCCCTATGGCTACACCTTC.

The rearrangement uses TRBV5-6 and TRBJ2-1; either TRBD1 or TRBD2 may fit D (6 bases each). V lost 4 bases to trimming and J lost 7 bases, with 18 bases between them. The CDR3 is 15 amino acids. The germline CDR1 and CDR2 sequences are SGHDT and YYEEEE. The CDR3 DNA sequence: TGTGCCAGCAGCAGGGGGGCGGGTTCACTTAATGAGCAGTTCTTC. Translated, it gives CASSRGAGSLNEQFF.

V gene TRBV2 combines with J gene TRBJ2-1, with TRBD1 as a possible D gene (7 bases). CDR3 length: 17 amino acids. Trimming stripped 8 bases from V and 4 bases from J, with 24 bases between. Germline loops: CDR1 SNHLY, CDR2 FYNNEI. CDR3 loop: CASSGAFGGTEYNEQFF. The CDR3 DNA is TGTGCCAGCTCTGGCGCCTTCGGAGGGACAGAATACAATGAGCAGTTCTTC.

This chain links TRBV14 with TRBJ1-2, with 10 nucleotides matching TRBD1. The CDR3 runs 15 residues. The ends lost 2 bases at V and 8 bases at J; junction bases unmatched: 8. Germline CDR1 and CDR2: SGHDN and FVKESK. Here the CDR3 reads CASSQLTGGGLGYTF. DNA for the CDR3: TGTGCCAGCAGCCAATTGACAGGGGGCGGTTTAGGCTACACCTTC. Using reference TRBV14 and TRBJ1-2 for the parts outside the CDR3, the full variable domain is EAGVTQFPSHSVIEKGQTVTLRCDPISGHDNLYWYRRVMGKEIKFLLHFVKESKQDESGMPNNRFLAERTGGTYSTLKVQPAELEDSGVYFCASSQLTGGGLGYTFGSGTRLTVV.

The V and J genes are TRBV30 and TRBJ1-6; 7 nucleotides align to TRBD1. Unmatched junction bases numbered 3, after V lost 4 bases and J lost 9 bases. Looked up from germline, CDR1 is GTSNPN and CDR2 is SVGIG (reference sequence). The CDR3 runs 12 residues. CDR3 residues: CAWMTGLSPLHF. In nucleotides, the CDR3 is TGTGCCTGGATGACAGGGCTTTCACCCCTCCACTTT.

The chain combines TRBV7-2 with TRBJ1-3; no clear D. CDR1 is SGHTA and CDR2 is FQGNSA in the germline V gene. The CDR3 loop spans 15 amino acids. V lost 1 base, J lost 0 bases, and 7 bases lay in between. The CDR3: CASSLVPDSGNTIYF. The CDR3 region has the DNA TGTGCCAGCAGCTTAGTTCCAGACTCTGGAAACACCATATATTTT.

The genes are TRBV7-6 and TRBJ2-7; TRBD2 matches at 12 bases. CDR1 and CDR2 (germline): SGHVS, FNYEAQ. With V trimmed by 5 bases and J by 10 bases, 15 bases remained unmatched. CDR3 size: 16 residues. CDR3: CASSPQTSGGTVGQYF. CDR3 in DNA: TGTGCCAGCAGCCCTCAGACTAGCGGGGGCACCGTAGGACAGTACTTC.